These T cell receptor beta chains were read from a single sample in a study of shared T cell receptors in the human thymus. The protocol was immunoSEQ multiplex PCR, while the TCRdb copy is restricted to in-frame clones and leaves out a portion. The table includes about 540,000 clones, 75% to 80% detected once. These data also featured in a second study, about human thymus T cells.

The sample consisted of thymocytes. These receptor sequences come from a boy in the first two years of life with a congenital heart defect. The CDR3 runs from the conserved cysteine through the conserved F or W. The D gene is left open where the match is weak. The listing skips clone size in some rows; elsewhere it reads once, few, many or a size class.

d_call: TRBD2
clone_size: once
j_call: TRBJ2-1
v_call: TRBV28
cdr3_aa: CASSFISGTSGRSEQFF
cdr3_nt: TGTGCCAGCAGTTTCATCTCCGGGACTAGCGGGAGGAGTGAGCAGTTCTTC

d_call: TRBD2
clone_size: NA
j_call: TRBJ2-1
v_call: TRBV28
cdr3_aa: CASSLAGEDEQFF
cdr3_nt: TGTGCCAGCAGCCTAGCGGGAGAGGATGAGCAGTTCTTC

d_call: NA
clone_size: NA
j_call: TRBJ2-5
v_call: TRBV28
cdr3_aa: CASSPRSQETQYF
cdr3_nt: TGTGCCAGCAGCCCCCGGTCCCAAGAGACCCAGTACTTC

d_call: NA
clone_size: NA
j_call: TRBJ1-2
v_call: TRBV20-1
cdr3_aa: CSPGLHYGYTF
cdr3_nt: TGCAGTCCTGGACTTCACTATGGCTACACCTTC

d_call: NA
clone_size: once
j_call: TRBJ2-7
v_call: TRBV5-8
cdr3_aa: CASSSEQYF
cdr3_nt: TGTGCCAGCAGCTCGGAGCAGTACTTC

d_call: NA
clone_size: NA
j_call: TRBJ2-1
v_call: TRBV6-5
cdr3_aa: CASSYSSNRDFNEQFF
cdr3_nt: TGTGCCAGCAGTTACTCGAGTAACAGGGATTTCAATGAGCAGTTCTTC

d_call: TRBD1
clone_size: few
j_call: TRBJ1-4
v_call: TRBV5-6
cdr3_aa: CASSLRPTGEDEKLFF
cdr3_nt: TGTGCCAGCAGCTTGAGGCCGACAGGGGAGGATGAAAAACTGTTTTTT

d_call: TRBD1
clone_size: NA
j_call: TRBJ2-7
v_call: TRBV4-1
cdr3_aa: CASSHATTRDRSTREQYF
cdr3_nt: TGCGCCAGCAGCCACGCAACGACCCGGGACAGGAGTACGAGAGAGCAGTACTTC

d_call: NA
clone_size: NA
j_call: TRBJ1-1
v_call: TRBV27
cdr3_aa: CASSTYRAGRDTEAFF
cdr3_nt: TGTGCCAGCAGTACCTATAGGGCAGGGAGGGACACTGAAGCTTTCTTT

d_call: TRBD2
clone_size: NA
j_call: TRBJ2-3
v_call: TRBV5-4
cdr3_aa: CASSRTSGSTDTQYF
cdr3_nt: TGTGCCAGCAGCCGAACTAGCGGGAGCACAGATACGCAGTATTTT

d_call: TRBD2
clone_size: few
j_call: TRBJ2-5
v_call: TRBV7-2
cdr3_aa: CASSLEGKTSGRAETQYF
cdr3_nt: TGTGCCAGCAGCTTAGAGGGGAAGACTAGCGGGAGGGCAGAGACCCAGTACTTC

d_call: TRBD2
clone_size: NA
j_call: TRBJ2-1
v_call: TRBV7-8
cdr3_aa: CASSLRSFGGTSGRENNEQFF
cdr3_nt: TGTGCCAGCAGCTTAAGGTCGTTTGGAGGGACTAGCGGGAGAGAGAACAATGAGCAGTTCTTC

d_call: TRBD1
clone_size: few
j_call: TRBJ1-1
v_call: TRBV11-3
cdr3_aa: CASSSAPQGVDTEAFF
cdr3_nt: TGTGCCAGCAGCTCCGCCCCTCAGGGGGTAGATACTGAAGCTTTCTTT

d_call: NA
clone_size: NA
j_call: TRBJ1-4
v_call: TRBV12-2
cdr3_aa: CASRSRLAGGQGECNDNEKLFF
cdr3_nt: TGTGCAAGTCGCTCACGCCTTGCAGGGGGACAGGGGGAATGTAATGATAATGAAAAACTGTTTTTT

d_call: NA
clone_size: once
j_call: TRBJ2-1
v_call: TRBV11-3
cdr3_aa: CASSWGDSYNEQFF
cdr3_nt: TGTGCCAGCAGCTGGGGGGACAGCTACAATGAGCAGTTCTTC

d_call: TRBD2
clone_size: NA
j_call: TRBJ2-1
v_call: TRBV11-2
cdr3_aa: CASSLGLAGGFANEQFF
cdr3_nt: TGTGCCAGCAGCTTAGGACTAGCGGGAGGGTTTGCGAATGAGCAGTTCTTC

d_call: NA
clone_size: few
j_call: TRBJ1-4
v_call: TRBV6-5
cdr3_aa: CASSSLEANNEKLFF
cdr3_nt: TGTGCCAGCAGCTCACTCGAGGCAAATAATGAAAAACTGTTTTTT

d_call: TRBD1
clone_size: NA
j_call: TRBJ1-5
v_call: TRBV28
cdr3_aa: CASSSRTGKANQPQHF
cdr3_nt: TGTGCCAGCAGTTCTCGGACAGGGAAAGCCAATCAGCCCCAGCATTTT